What follows are 8 T cell receptor beta chains derived from one specimen sequenced in a study of blood T cell repertoires in COVID-19. TCRdb's table, derived via immunoSEQ multiplex PCR, lists solely in-frame clones and lacks some. The data show 200,000 or so clones, approximately 80% seen once. The sequenced sample was peripheral blood. These TCRs come from a man between 35 and 55 years old who had recovered from COVID-19.

V gene TRBV5-8 combines with J gene TRBJ2-1; 12 bases match TRBD2. V gave up 4 bases and J gave up 7 bases; unmatched junction bases: 6. Germline V lookup: CDR1 SGHTS, CDR2 YDEGEE. The CDR3 runs to 15 residues. The DNA for the CDR3 is TGTGCCAGCAGCGCACTAGCGGGGGGAGGGAATGAGCAGTTCTTC. Its protein is CASSALAGGGNEQFF. Supplemented by reference TRBV5-8 and TRBJ2-1, the full variable domain reads EAGVTQSPTHLIKTRGQQATLRCSPISGHTSVYWYQQALGLGLQFLLWYDEGEERNRGNFPPRFSGRQFPNYSSELNVNALELEDSALYLCASSALAGGGNEQFFGPGTRLTVL.

The rearrangement uses TRBV19 and TRBJ1-5, with D possibly being TRBD1 (6 bases). CDR1 and CDR2 (germline): LNHDA, SQIVND (reference sequence). CDR3 length: 16 amino acids. V lost 2 bases, J lost 2 bases, and 13 bases lay in between. The CDR3 loop reads CASSIIGGQGNQPQHF. The CDR3 DNA follows: TGTGCCAGTAGTATAATTGGGGGCCAGGGCAATCAGCCCCAGCATTTT.

The chain couples TRBV3-1 (or the pseudogene TRBV3-2) to TRBJ2-3; 7 bases are a match to TRBD1. V lost 4 bases to trimming and J lost 0 bases; unmatched junction nucleotides: 4. This CDR3 has 15 amino acids. From germline, CDR1 is LGHDT and CDR2 YNNKEL (reference sequence). CDR3 sequence reads: CASSRNRGSTDTQYF. The CDR3 DNA is TGTGCCAGCAGCCGGAACAGGGGAAGCACAGATACGCAGTATTTT.

The rearrangement uses TRBV30 and TRBJ1-2; weak D call: TRBD1 (6 bases). The V end lost 3 bases, the J end lost 8 bases, and 19 bases lay between the germline ends. The CDR3 has 14 residues. The germline V gene encodes CDR1 GTSNPN and CDR2 SVGIG (reference sequence). In DNA form, the CDR3 reads TGTGCCTGGAGGGGTACAGGGTCTGTCCGGGGCTACACCTTC. Its protein product is CAWRGTGSVRGYTF.

V and J are TRBV9 and TRBJ1-6; no clear D gene. CDR1 SGDLS and CDR2 YYNGEE come from the germline V gene. The CDR3 runs to 13 residues. Trimming stripped 1 base from V and 6 bases from J, with 5 bases between. The CDR3 sequence is CASSVNINSPLHF. CDR3 sequence (DNA): TGTGCCAGCAGCGTAAATATTAATTCACCCCTCCACTTT. Full variable domain (missing parts from reference TRBV9 and TRBJ1-6): DSGVTQTPKHLITATGQRVTLRCSPRSGDLSVYWYQQSLDQGLQFLIQYYNGEERAKGNILERFSAQQFPDLHSELNLSSLELGDSALYFCASSVNINSPLHFGNGTRLTVT.

The chain employs TRBV5-5 and TRBJ2-1, with 9 bases that match TRBD2. The trim removed 0 bases at V and 4 bases at J, leaving 8 bases unmatched. The CDR3 contains 17 residues. In germline, CDR1 is SGHKS, CDR2 YYEKEE (reference sequence). The CDR3 bases are TGTGCCAGCAGCTTGGCCAGGTTAGCGGGAGTGTACAATGAGCAGTTCTTC. The encoded protein is CASSLARLAGVYNEQFF.

In its sample, this clone was seen a few times. This sequence joins TRBV11-3 and TRBJ2-5; 11 positions agree with TRBD2. In germline, CDR1 is SGHNT, CDR2 YENEEA. The CDR3 extends over 15 amino acids. After removal of 3 bases from V and 2 bases from J, the junction contained 2 bases not matched to a gene. The CDR3 spells CASSLRLAGQETQYF. For the CDR3, the DNA is TGTGCCAGCAGCTTGCGACTAGCGGGGCAAGAGACCCAGTACTTC. Full variable domain (outside the CDR3, taken from reference TRBV11-3 and TRBJ2-5): EAGVVQSPRYKIIEKKQPVAFWCNPISGHNTLYWYLQNLGQGPELLIRYENEEAVDDSQLPKDRFSAERLKGVDSTLKIQPAELGDSAVYLCASSLRLAGQETQYFGPGTRLLVL.

V gene TRBV10-1 combines with J gene TRBJ2-1, with 11 bases identical to TRBD2. The CDR3 has 16 amino acids. CDR1 WNHNN and CDR2 SYGVQD come from the germline V gene (reference sequence). V trimming: 2 bases; J trimming: 7 bases; junction bases outside the gene matches: 7. CDR3 DNA: TGCGCCAGCAGTGAGGTAGCGGGGGGGCCGAGGAATGAGCAGTTCTTC. This sequence encodes CASSEVAGGPRNEQFF.